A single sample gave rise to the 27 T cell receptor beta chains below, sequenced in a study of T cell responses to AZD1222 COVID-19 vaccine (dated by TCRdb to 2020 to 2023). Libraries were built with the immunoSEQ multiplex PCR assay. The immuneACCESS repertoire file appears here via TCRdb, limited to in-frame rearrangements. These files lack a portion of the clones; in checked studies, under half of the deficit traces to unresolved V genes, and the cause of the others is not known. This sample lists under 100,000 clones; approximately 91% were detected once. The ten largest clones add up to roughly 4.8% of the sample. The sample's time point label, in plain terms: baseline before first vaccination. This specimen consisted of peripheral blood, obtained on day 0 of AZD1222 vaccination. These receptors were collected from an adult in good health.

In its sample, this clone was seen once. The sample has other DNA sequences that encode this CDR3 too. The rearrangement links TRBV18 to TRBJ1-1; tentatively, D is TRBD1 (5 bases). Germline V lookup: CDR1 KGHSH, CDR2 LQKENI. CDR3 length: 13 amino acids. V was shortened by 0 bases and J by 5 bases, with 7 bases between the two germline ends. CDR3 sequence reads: CASSPPGGTEAFF. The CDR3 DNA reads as TGTGCCAGCTCACCACCGGGGGGGACTGAAGCTTTCTTT.

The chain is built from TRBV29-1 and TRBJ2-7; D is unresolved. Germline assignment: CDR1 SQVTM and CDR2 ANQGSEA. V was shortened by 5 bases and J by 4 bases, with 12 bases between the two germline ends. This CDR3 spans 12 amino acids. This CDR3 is CSVQTESYEQYF. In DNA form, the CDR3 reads TGCAGCGTTCAGACGGAGTCTTACGAGCAGTACTTC.

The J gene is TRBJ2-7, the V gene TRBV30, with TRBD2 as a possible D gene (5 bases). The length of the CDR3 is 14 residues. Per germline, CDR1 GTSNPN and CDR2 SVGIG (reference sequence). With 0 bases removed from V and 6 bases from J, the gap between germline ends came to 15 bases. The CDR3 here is CAWSVHPGVGEQYF. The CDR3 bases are TGTGCCTGGAGTGTCCACCCCGGGGTAGGCGAGCAGTACTTC.

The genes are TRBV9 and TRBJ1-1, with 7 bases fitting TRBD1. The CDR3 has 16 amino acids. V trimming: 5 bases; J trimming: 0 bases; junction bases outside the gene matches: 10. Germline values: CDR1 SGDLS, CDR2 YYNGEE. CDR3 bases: TGTGCCAGCAGTGAATACACAGGGGAGATGAACACTGAAGCTTTCTTT. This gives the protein CASSEYTGEMNTEAFF. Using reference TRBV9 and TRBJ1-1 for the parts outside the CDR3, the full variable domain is DSGVTQTPKHLITATGQRVTLRCSPRSGDLSVYWYQQSLDQGLQFLIQYYNGEERAKGNILERFSAQQFPDLHSELNLSSLELGDSALYFCASSEYTGEMNTEAFFGQGTRLTVV.

In DNA form, the CDR3 reads TGTGCCAGCAGCTACGCCCCGGACGGTAATGAAAAACTGTTTTTT. This translates into CASSYAPDGNEKLFF. The chain has TRBV5-6 and TRBJ1-4; D not resolved. The germline V gene has CDR1 SGHDT and CDR2 YYEEEE. The germline V and J ends were trimmed by 3 bases and 4 bases, with 13 bases remaining between them. The CDR3 length is 15 residues.

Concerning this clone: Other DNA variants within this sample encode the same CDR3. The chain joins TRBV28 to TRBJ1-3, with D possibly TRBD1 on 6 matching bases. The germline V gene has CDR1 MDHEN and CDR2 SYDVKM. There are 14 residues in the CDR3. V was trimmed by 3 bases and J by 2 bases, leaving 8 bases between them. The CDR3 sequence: CASSLTGAGNTIYF. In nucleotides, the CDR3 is TGTGCCAGCAGTTTGACAGGAGCTGGAAACACCATATATTTT.

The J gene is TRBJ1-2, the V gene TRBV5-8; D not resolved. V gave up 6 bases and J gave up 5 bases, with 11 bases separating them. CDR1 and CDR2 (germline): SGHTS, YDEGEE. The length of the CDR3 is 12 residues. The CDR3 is CASTPGLYGYTF. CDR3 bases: TGTGCCAGCACCCCGGGTCTTTATGGCTACACCTTC. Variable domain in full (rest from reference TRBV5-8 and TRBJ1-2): EAGVTQSPTHLIKTRGQQATLRCSPISGHTSVYWYQQALGLGLQFLLWYDEGEERNRGNFPPRFSGRQFPNYSSELNVNALELEDSALYLCASTPGLYGYTFGSGTRLTVV.

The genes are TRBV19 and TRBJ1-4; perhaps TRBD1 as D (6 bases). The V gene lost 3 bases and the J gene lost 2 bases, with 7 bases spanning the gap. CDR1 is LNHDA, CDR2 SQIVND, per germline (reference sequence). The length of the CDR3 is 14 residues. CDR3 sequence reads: CASSIQGTNEKLFF. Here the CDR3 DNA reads TGTGCCAGTAGTATCCAGGGGACTAATGAAAAACTGTTTTTT.

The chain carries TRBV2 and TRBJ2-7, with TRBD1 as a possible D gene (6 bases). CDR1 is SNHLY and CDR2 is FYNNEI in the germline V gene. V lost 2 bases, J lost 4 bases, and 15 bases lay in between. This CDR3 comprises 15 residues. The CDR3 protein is CASSELRTERYEQYF. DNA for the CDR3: TGTGCCAGCAGTGAACTCCGGACAGAAAGATACGAGCAGTACTTC. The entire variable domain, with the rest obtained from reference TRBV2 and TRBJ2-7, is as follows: EPEVTQTPSHQVTQMGQEVILRCVPISNHLYFYWYRQILGQKVEFLVSFYNNEISEKSEIFDDQFSVERPDGSNFTLKIRSTKLEDSAMYFCASSELRTERYEQYFGPGTRLTVT.

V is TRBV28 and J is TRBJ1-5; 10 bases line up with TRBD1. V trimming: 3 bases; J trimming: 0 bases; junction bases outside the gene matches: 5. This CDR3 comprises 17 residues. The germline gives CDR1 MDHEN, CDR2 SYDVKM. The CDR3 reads CASSLTGGAYSNQPQHF. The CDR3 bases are TGTGCCAGCAGTTTGACAGGGGGCGCCTATAGCAATCAGCCCCAGCATTTT. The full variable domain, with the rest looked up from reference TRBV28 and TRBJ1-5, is DVKVTQSSRYLVKRTGEKVFLECVQDMDHENMFWYRQDPGLGLRLIYFSYDVKMKEKGDIPEGYSVSREKKERFSLILESASTNQTSMYLCASSLTGGAYSNQPQHFGDGTRLSIL.

The CDR3 DNA is TGTGCCAGCAGCTCGGACAGGGTGGGTGAAAAACTGTTTTTT. Protein sequence: CASSSDRVGEKLFF. The gene calls are TRBV6-5 and TRBJ1-4; 8 nucleotides agree with TRBD1. CDR3 length: 14 residues. V lost 6 bases and J lost 7; bases outside the gene matches: 7. Germline V gene lookup returns CDR1 MNHEY and CDR2 SVGAGI.

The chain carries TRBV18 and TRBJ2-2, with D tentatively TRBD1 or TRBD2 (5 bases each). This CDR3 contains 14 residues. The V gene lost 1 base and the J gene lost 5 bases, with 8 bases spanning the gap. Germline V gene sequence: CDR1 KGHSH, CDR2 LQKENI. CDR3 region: CASSPRGETGELFF. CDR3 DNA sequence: TGTGCCAGCTCACCACGAGGGGAGACCGGGGAGCTGTTTTTT.

In DNA form, the CDR3 reads TGTGCCAGCATAGGGCCCGGGTCAATCTCTACTGAAGCTTTCTTT. Translation: CASIGPGSISTEAFF. The chain is built from TRBV2 and TRBJ1-1; D unresolved. Germline CDR1 is SNHLY and CDR2 is FYNNEI. Trimming removed 7 bases from V and 5 bases from J, with 20 bases in between. The CDR3 is 15 amino acids.

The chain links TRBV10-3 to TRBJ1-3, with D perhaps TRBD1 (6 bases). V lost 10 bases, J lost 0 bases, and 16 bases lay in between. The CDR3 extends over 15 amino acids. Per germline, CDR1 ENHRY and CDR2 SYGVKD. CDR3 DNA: TGTGCCACCCGGGACAACCCAAACTCTGGAAACACCATATATTTT. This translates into CATRDNPNSGNTIYF.

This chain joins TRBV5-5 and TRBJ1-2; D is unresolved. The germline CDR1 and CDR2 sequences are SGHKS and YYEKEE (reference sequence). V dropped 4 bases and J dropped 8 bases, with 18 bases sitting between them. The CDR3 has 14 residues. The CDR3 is CASSLLSGTTGYTF. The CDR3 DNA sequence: TGTGCCAGCAGCCTACTCAGCGGTACTACGGGCTACACCTTC.

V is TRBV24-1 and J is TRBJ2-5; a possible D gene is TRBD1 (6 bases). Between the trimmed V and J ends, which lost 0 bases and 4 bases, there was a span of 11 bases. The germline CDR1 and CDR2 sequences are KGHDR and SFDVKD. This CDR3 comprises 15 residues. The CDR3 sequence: CATSDLPGTTETQYF. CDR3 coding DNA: TGTGCCACCAGTGATTTGCCAGGGACAACAGAGACCCAGTACTTC.

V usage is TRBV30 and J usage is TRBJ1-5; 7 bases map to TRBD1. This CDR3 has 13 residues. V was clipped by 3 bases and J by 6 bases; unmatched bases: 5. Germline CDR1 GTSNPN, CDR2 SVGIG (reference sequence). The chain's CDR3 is CAWRRDSSQPQHF. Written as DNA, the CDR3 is TGTGCCTGGAGGAGGGACAGCTCTCAGCCCCAGCATTTT.

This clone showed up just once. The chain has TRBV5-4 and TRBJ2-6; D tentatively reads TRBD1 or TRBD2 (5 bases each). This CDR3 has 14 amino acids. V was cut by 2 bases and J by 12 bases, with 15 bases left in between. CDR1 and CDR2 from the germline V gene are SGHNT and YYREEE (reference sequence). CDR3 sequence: CASSFAREKVVLTF. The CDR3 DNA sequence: TGTGCCAGCAGCTTCGCCAGGGAGAAGGTCGTCCTGACTTTC.

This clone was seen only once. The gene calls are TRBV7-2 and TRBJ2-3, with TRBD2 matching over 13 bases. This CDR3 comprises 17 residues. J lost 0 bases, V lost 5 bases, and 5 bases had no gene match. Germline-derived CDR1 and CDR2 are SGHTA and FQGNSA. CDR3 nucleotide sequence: TGTGCCAGCAGCCGGGGACTAGCGGGGCCTAGCACAGATACGCAGTATTTT. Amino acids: CASSRGLAGPSTDTQYF.

CDR3 nucleotide sequence: TGCAGTGCTAGTCTGCGGGGGGGCTTCCAAGAGACCCAGTACTTC. It yields the protein CSASLRGGFQETQYF. The chain is built from TRBV20-1 and TRBJ2-5; 9 bases fit TRBD2. V was pared by 3 bases and J by 1 base, with 6 bases of the junction left unmatched. The CDR3 is made up of 15 amino acids. Germline CDR1 DFQATT, CDR2 SNEGSKA (reference sequence).

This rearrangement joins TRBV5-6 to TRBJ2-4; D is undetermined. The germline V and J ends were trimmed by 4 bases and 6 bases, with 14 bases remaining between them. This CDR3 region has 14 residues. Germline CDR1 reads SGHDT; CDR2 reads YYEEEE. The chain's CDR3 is CASSTWQVVNIQYF. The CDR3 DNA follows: TGTGCCAGCAGCACTTGGCAGGTTGTAAACATTCAGTACTTC.

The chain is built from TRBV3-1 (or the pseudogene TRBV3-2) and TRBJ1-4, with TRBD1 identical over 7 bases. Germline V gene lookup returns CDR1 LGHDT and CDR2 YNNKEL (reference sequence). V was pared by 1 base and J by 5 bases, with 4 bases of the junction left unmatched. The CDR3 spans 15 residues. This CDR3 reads CASSQAGGINEKLFF. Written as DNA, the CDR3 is TGTGCCAGCAGCCAAGCAGGGGGTATCAATGAAAAACTGTTTTTT.

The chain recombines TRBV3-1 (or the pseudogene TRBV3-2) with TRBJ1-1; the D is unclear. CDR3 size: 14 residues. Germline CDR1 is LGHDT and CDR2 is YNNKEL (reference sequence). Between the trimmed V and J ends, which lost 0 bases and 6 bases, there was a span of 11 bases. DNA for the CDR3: TGTGCCAGCAGCCAAGATGGGAGGGTCCCTGAAGCTTTCTTT. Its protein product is CASSQDGRVPEAFF.

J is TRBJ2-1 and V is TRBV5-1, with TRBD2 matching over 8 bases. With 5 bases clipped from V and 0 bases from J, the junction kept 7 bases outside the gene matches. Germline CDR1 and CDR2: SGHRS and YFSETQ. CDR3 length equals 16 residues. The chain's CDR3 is CASRSGGTSSYNEQFF. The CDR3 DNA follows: TGCGCCAGCAGATCGGGGGGGACAAGCTCCTACAATGAGCAGTTCTTC.

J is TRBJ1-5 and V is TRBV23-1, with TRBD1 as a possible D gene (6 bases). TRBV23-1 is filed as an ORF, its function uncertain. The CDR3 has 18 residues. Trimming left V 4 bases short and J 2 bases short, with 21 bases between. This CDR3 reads CASSLGGIYVGCNQPQHF. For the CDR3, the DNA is TGCGCCAGCAGTCTAGGGGGGATATATGTCGGGTGCAATCAGCCCCAGCATTTT.

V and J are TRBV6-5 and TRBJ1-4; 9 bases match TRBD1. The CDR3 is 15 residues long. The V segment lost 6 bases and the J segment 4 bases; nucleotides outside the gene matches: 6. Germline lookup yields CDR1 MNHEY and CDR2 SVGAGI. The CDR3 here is CASRLQTGGNEKLFF. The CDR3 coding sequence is TGTGCCAGCAGATTACAGACAGGGGGTAATGAAAAACTGTTTTTT.

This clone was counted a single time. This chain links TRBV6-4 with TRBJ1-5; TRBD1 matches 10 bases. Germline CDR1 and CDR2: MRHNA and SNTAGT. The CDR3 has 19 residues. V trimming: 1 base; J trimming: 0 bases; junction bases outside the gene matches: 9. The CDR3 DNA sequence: TGTGCCAGCAGTGACTTATCCGGGACAGGGGAGTATAGCAATCAGCCCCAGCATTTT. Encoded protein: CASSDLSGTGEYSNQPQHF.